This T cell receptor (beta chain) came from a study of CD8 T cells in ankylosing spondylitis. This clonotype came up many times. Its antigen is undetermined. Study outcomes and limitations: Reports of some motif variants in reactive arthritis synovial fluid and blood predate this one. Peripheral blood samples showed relatively rare disease-linked clones, and these clones were CD8+. The study identified a TCR beta motif of fewer than 10 highly homologous variants that appeared characteristic of ankylosing spondylitis blood.

CDR1 is ENHRY, CDR2 SYGVKD, per germline. J lost 5 bases, V lost 3 bases, and 9 bases had no gene match. The CDR3 runs 15 residues. Quantitative molecular-barcoded 5'-RACE generated the TCR beta libraries. TCRdb re-called the 5' RACE reads with MiXCR, one entry per CDR3 protein. The table includes 700,000 to 1,000,000 distinct CDR3 sequences, over 9.5% detected once. This chain joins TRBV10-3 and TRBJ1-1, with 7 positions matching TRBD1. This clonotype was sampled from a male donor with ankylosing spondylitis. The sequenced material came from blood, either unsorted or a sorted T cell fraction (not recorded which). In DNA form, the CDR3 reads TGTGCCATCAGTGACCCTAGGACAGGTCGTACTGAAGCTTTCTTT. It codes for CAISDPRTGRTEAFF.